These 3 T cell receptor beta chains came from one sample sequenced in a study of blood T cell repertoires in COVID-19. Using immunoSEQ multiplex PCR, the repertoire was profiled, and TCRdb retains in-frame clones only, with some absent. Among nearly 250,000 clones listed, about 89% were seen once. The specimen sequenced was peripheral blood. The receptor source for this set is a woman aged 60-75 years who had recovered from COVID-19.

The chain carries TRBV19 and TRBJ2-1; D possibly corresponds to TRBD2 (7 bases). The CDR3 extends over 17 amino acids. Looked up from germline, CDR1 is LNHDA and CDR2 is SQIVND (reference sequence). V gave up 4 bases and J gave up 3 bases, with 19 bases separating them. The DNA for the CDR3 is TGTGCCAGTAGTAACCCTCACAGGCGGGGGCACTACAATGAGCAGTTCTTC. Translated: CASSNPHRRGHYNEQFF.

The gene calls are TRBV6-4 and TRBJ2-5; 15 bases align to TRBD2. The germline V gene has CDR1 MRHNA and CDR2 SNTAGT. Trimming took 6 bases from V and 1 from J; bases not matched to a gene: 6. This CDR3 contains 17 residues. The CDR3 region is CASSGTSGGPTQETQYF. The DNA for the CDR3 is TGTGCCAGCAGCGGGACTAGCGGGGGGCCGACCCAAGAGACCCAGTACTTC.

This chain connects TRBV7-3 to TRBJ2-1; D is possibly TRBD2 (6 bases). V gave up 3 bases and J gave up 5 bases, with 11 bases separating them. The CDR3 consists of 14 residues. Germline CDR1 is SGHTA and CDR2 is FQGTGA. CDR3 residues: CASSLGGPHNEQFF. CDR3 coding DNA: TGTGCCAGCAGCTTGGGAGGCCCTCACAATGAGCAGTTCTTC. Combining the CDR3 with reference TRBV7-3 and TRBJ2-1 gives the whole variable domain GAGVSQTPSNKVTEKGKYVELRCDPISGHTALYWYRQSLGQGPEFLIYFQGTGAADDSGLPNDRFFAVRPEGSVSTLKIQRTERGDSAVYLCASSLGGPHNEQFFGPGTRLTVL.